This TCR beta chain emerged from a study of blood T cell repertoires in COVID-19. Study details: Researchers got acute and convalescent COVID-19 samples from the United States, Italy and Spain. In each case, the material was cDNA or gDNA derived from T cells, B-cell-depleted T cells, or PBMCs.

Trimming took 4 bases from V and 6 from J; bases not matched to a gene: 5. The CDR3 length is 14 residues. CDR1 and CDR2 from the germline V gene are MNHEY and SVGAGI. Per the original data handling: It was from reference gene primer amplification that nucleated cell counts were estimated. Libraries were prepared by immunoSEQ multiplex PCR; TCRdb keeps only in-frame clonotypes and omits some of them. The V and J calls and clone size are taken from that table; D and trimming were inferred from the DNA. The profile shows under 250,000 clones, roughly 85% of them singletons. The clonotype was recovered from a woman between 50 and 59 years old with acute COVID-19. This rearrangement joins TRBV6-5 to TRBJ2-1; 8 positions agree with TRBD1. Sequencing used PBMCs or T cells enriched from blood (not recorded which). In DNA form, the CDR3 reads TGTGCCAGCAGTTCCAGGACAGGGACCAATGAGCAGTTCTTC. As protein: CASSSRTGTNEQFF.